At least ten counts were recorded for the clone carrying this TCR beta chain. As yet, its antigen is unknown. The method was immunoSEQ multiplex PCR; TCRdb's version includes in-frame clones alone and lacks a portion of them. This sample has roughly 45,000 clones, with approximately 62% found just once. The sample originates from a study of radiotherapy plus CTLA-4 blockade in lung cancer. Study-wide findings and caveats: TCR clones from tumors expanded in blood after radiotherapy plus ipilimumab.

Germline CDR1 SGHDT, CDR2 YYEEEE. This CDR3 is 16 amino acids long. Trimming took 3 bases from V and 4 from J, leaving 17 bases between them. V is TRBV5-6 and J is TRBJ1-5; D may be TRBD1 (6 bases). This TCR was recovered from a human donor with non-small cell lung cancer who had a partial response to radiotherapy plus ipilimumab. Sample: peripheral blood, taken from a patient treated with radiotherapy plus ipilimumab. The chain's CDR3 is CASSSKQQGANQPQHF. DNA for the CDR3: TGTGCCAGCAGCTCGAAACAACAGGGAGCAAATCAGCCCCAGCATTTT.